Reported below is one T cell receptor beta chain. Antigen: not known. This sample stems from a study of cytomegalovirus exposure and HLA in healthy donors. General observations from the study: The Asian-associated ancestry cluster reportedly had fewer N-insertions than the roughly 720-donor mean in a later analysis. As a later analysis showed, several of the most significant clusters appeared to be linked to common viral pathogens. Later analysis identified a missense DCLRE1C variant that was linked to TCR beta V- and J-gene trimming. Most of the TCR beta V segments (in an earlier analysis) were productive either about 90% or about 30% of the time.

The PCR contained 60 Vbeta and 13 Jbeta primers. Assay used: immunoSEQ multiplex PCR; TCRdb lists only in-frame clones, some missing. In the table there are over 110,000 clones, roughly 80% of which are singletons. The junction had 5 bases not matched to a gene; V was cut back by 6 bases and J by 1 base. The CDR3 spans 14 residues. Germline V gene data show CDR1 as MGHDK and CDR2 as SYGVNS. The sample taken for sequencing was PBMCs. The TCR originated in a man between 40 and 49 years old in good health and CMV-seronegative. This rearrangement joins TRBV25-1 to TRBJ1-1; 7 bases match TRBD1. The DNA for the CDR3 is TGTGCCAGCAGGGGGGGACAGAAGAACACTGAAGCTTTCTTT. Its translation is CASRGGQKNTEAFF.